This T cell receptor beta chain originates from a study of blood T cell repertoires in COVID-19. Original handling: Reference gene primer amplification gave estimated nucleated cell counts. Profiled with immunoSEQ multiplex PCR; TCRdb holds only in-frame clones, not every one. V, J and clone size are those of that table, while D and trimming were read from the DNA. The sample yields around 130,000 clones, 88% seen once. The V segment lost 3 bases and the J segment 8 bases; nucleotides outside the gene matches: 13. The CDR3 consists of 15 residues. Germline-derived CDR1 and CDR2 are SQVTM and ANQGSEA. Sequenced material: peripheral blood. The chain links TRBV29-1 to TRBJ2-1; TRBD2 agrees at 7 bases. This TCR derives from a man aged 65 to 79 with active COVID-19. The CDR3 here is CSVERSAGERDEQFF. The CDR3 DNA follows: TGCAGCGTTGAGAGGTCGGCGGGAGAACGGGATGAGCAGTTCTTC.